A single sample is the source of the 18 T cell receptor beta chains below, sequenced in a study of control samples from healthy donors and cancer patients. Data came from immunoSEQ multiplex PCR; TCRdb stores just in-frame clones and leaves some out. The sample lists about 61,000 clones, almost 90% seen once, with 5.5% to 7% in the top ten. Sequenced sample: PBMCs. These receptors were obtained from a man in his sixties with colorectal cancer.

The rearrangement links TRBV4-2 to TRBJ2-3, with TRBD2 as a possible D gene (5 bases). Germline values: CDR1 LGHNA, CDR2 YNFKEQ. The V and J ends lost 4 bases and 6 bases respectively, with 14 bases between them. The CDR3 length is 14 residues. The chain's CDR3 is CASSPDWARDTQYF. CDR3 coding DNA: TGTGCCAGCAGCCCGGACTGGGCCCGGGATACGCAGTATTTT.

The chain links TRBV7-3 to TRBJ1-3; D remains ambiguous. Germline V gives CDR1 SGHTA, CDR2 FQGTGA. This CDR3 region has 17 residues. Trimming removed 1 base at V and 2 bases at J, with 15 bases between. CDR3 sequence: CASSLIGGLGAGNTIYF. CDR3 bases: TGTGCCAGCAGCTTAATCGGAGGCCTTGGGGCTGGAAACACCATATATTTT.

The sample holds one count of this clone. The rearrangement links TRBV6-2 or TRBV6-3 to TRBJ2-7; TRBD2 matches at 10 bases. In germline, CDR1 is MNHEY, CDR2 SVGEGT. This CDR3 has 15 amino acids. The V segment lost 6 bases and the J segment 2 bases; nucleotides outside the gene matches: 7. CDR3 sequence: CASSRESGGAYEQYF. CDR3 nucleotides: TGTGCCAGCAGCCGAGAAAGCGGGGGGGCCTACGAGCAGTACTTC.

Details on this clone: One end of the junction varies from germline; a read error may be responsible. The rearrangement links TRBV4-1 to TRBJ2-2, with 9 bases aligning to TRBD1. Germline V gene data show CDR1 as MGHRA and CDR2 as YSYEKL. The CDR3 runs to 16 residues. The CDR3: CARSRPGQGNTGELFF. CDR3 bases: TGCGCCCGCAGCCGTCCGGGACAGGGGAACACCGGGGAGCTGTTTTTT.

The V and J genes are TRBV6-1 and TRBJ2-7, with 7 positions matching TRBD1. CDR1 and CDR2 from the germline V gene are MNHNS and SASEGT. This CDR3 is built from 16 residues. V was pared by 2 bases and J by 3 bases, with 10 bases of the junction left unmatched. The chain's CDR3 is CASSERAGTEGYEQYF. The DNA for the CDR3 is TGTGCCAGCAGTGAAAGGGCCGGGACAGAGGGCTACGAGCAGTACTTC.

In nucleotides, the CDR3 is TGCAGTGCTAGTAAGGGTATCACAGATACGCAGTATTTT. Its translation is CSASKGITDTQYF. The chain combines TRBV20-1 with TRBJ2-3; D unclear. The CDR3 runs to 13 residues. The V gene's germline CDR1 is DFQATT and CDR2 SNEGSKA (reference sequence). Trimming stripped 3 bases from V and 2 bases from J, with 9 bases between.

The rearrangement links TRBV28 to TRBJ1-2; 8 positions agree with TRBD1. The V and J ends lost 0 bases and 4 bases, in that order; junction bases with no gene match: 1. The CDR3 covers 14 residues. Germline V CDR1 and CDR2: MDHEN, SYDVKM. The CDR3 here is CASSLWGQVYGYTF. The DNA of the CDR3 is TGTGCCAGCAGTTTATGGGGACAGGTCTATGGCTACACCTTC.

The chain has TRBV6-1 and TRBJ1-6; 7 positions agree with TRBD1. The CDR3 totals 16 residues. Germline CDR1 MNHNS, CDR2 SASEGT. V lost 4 bases to trimming and J lost 3 bases; unmatched junction nucleotides: 6. The chain's CDR3 is CASSGGGQIYNSPLHF. The CDR3 DNA is TGTGCCAGCAGTGGGGGGGGACAGATCTATAATTCACCCCTCCACTTT.

The chain employs TRBV7-3 and TRBJ2-2, with 7 bases identical to TRBD1. Germline-derived CDR1 and CDR2 are SGHTA and FQGTGA. With 6 bases clipped from V and 1 base from J, the junction kept 8 bases outside the gene matches. The CDR3 length is 16 residues. The chain's CDR3 is CASSQGTARNTGELFF. In DNA form, the CDR3 reads TGTGCCAGCAGTCAGGGGACAGCCCGGAACACCGGGGAGCTGTTTTTT.

About this clone: In the same sample, other DNA sequences code for this CDR3. The V gene is TRBV7-2, the J gene TRBJ2-5, with a tentative D call TRBD2 (5 bases). The V gene lost 1 base and the J gene lost 5 bases, with 11 bases spanning the gap. The CDR3 covers 14 residues. Germline V gives CDR1 SGHTA, CDR2 FQGNSA. In nucleotides, the CDR3 is TGTGCCAGCAGCTTAGGAGGGCCGCAGGAGACCCAGTACTTC. Encoded protein: CASSLGGPQETQYF.

The gene calls are TRBV12-5 and TRBJ2-1; 7 bases map to TRBD1. After removal of 2 bases from V and 9 bases from J, the junction contained 4 bases not matched to a gene. Germline V gene data show CDR1 as LGHNT and CDR2 as FRNRAP. The CDR3 runs to 13 residues. CDR3 in amino acids: CASGLNTGVEQFF. DNA of the CDR3: TGTGCTAGTGGTTTGAATACAGGGGTTGAGCAGTTCTTC.

The gene calls are TRBV30 and TRBJ1-5; no reliable D call. Germline values: CDR1 GTSNPN, CDR2 SVGIG (reference sequence). The germline V and J ends were trimmed by 5 bases and 0 bases, with 11 bases remaining between them. The CDR3 is 14 amino acids. The CDR3 coding sequence is TGTGCCTGGGGTACGCAGTATAGCAATCAGCCCCAGCATTTT. Amino acid sequence: CAWGTQYSNQPQHF.

The chain joins TRBV4-3 to TRBJ2-3; 8 bases are shared with TRBD2. Germline trimming cut 2 bases from V and 3 bases from J; bases unmatched to any gene: 7. The CDR3 extends over 16 amino acids. Germline V gives CDR1 LGHNA, CDR2 YSLEER. For the CDR3, the DNA is TGCGCCAGCAGCCAATCCCCTAGCGGGTCAACAGATACGCAGTATTTT. Protein product: CASSQSPSGSTDTQYF.

The V and J genes are TRBV28 and TRBJ1-2, with D unclear. In germline, CDR1 is MDHEN, CDR2 SYDVKM. The germline V and J ends were trimmed by 4 bases and 2 bases, with 14 bases remaining between them. The CDR3 runs to 15 residues. This CDR3 is CASSSPTDANYGYTF. CDR3 nucleotides: TGTGCCAGCAGTTCACCTACCGATGCGAACTATGGCTACACCTTC.

Here the CDR3 reads CSVDGVGETQYF. CDR3 in DNA: TGCAGCGTTGACGGGGTGGGCGAGACCCAGTACTTC. This sequence joins TRBV29-1 and TRBJ2-5; D is perhaps TRBD2 (5 bases). Per the germline V gene, CDR1 is SQVTM and CDR2 is ANQGSEA. This CDR3 comprises 12 residues. Deletions cut 3 bases from V and 5 bases from J, with 10 bases between.

The chain recombines TRBV5-1 with TRBJ2-7; D gene ambiguous. V gave up 7 bases and J gave up 3 bases, with 14 bases separating them. The CDR3 length is 13 residues. Germline-derived CDR1 and CDR2 are SGHRS and YFSETQ. In DNA form, the CDR3 reads TGCGCCAGCGGAGCCTCACGGAGCTACGAGCAGTACTTC. Its translation is CASGASRSYEQYF.

The chain links TRBV4-3 to TRBJ1-2, with 8 positions matching TRBD1. V lost 0 bases to trimming and J lost 2 bases; unmatched junction nucleotides: 5. Germline CDR1 LGHNA, CDR2 YSLEER. The CDR3 has 16 amino acids. The CDR3 here is CASSQDFQGANYGYTF. The DNA of the CDR3 is TGCGCCAGCAGCCAAGATTTCCAGGGGGCGAACTATGGCTACACCTTC.

The V and J genes are TRBV7-9 and TRBJ2-5, with D perhaps TRBD1 or TRBD2 (5 bases each). Trimming shortened V by 5 bases and J by 5 bases, and 18 bases separated the two germline ends. The CDR3 is made up of 15 amino acids. CDR1 and CDR2 (germline): SEHNR, FQNEAQ (reference sequence). The DNA for the CDR3 is TGTGCCAGCAGCACCGGTGCAGGGTCGGGGGAGACCCAGTACTTC. It encodes CASSTGAGSGETQYF.